The 21 T cell receptor beta chains listed next were all sequenced from one sample in a study of blood T cell repertoires in COVID-19. The method was immunoSEQ multiplex PCR; TCRdb's version includes in-frame clones alone and lacks a portion of them. Among roughly 250,000 clones listed, 85% to 90% were seen once. The specimen sequenced was PBMCs or T cells enriched from blood (not recorded which). The receptors stem from a woman between 18 and 29 years old who had recovered from COVID-19.

The rearrangement joins TRBV7-6 to TRBJ2-7; weak D call: TRBD2 (6 bases). V was cut by 5 bases and J by 5 bases, with 13 bases left in between. The V gene's germline CDR1 is SGHVS and CDR2 FNYEAQ. The CDR3 runs to 13 residues. The CDR3 here is CASSRGGSHEQYF. CDR3 nucleotides: TGTGCCAGCAGCCGTGGGGGGTCCCACGAGCAGTACTTC.

The CDR3, as DNA: TGCAGTGCTAGAGATTTAGCAAGGTTAACCTTC. Its protein is CSARDLARLTF. The chain joins TRBV20-1 to TRBJ1-2; unclear D gene. The CDR3 is 11 amino acids. Germline-derived CDR1 and CDR2 are DFQATT and SNEGSKA (reference sequence). Trimming removed 0 bases at V and 14 bases at J, with 13 bases between.

The chain has TRBV6-6 and TRBJ2-7; D may be TRBD2 (6 bases). The CDR3 sequence is 15 residues long. Germline V gives CDR1 MNHNY, CDR2 SVGAGI (reference sequence). V was cut by 5 bases and J by 4 bases, with 18 bases left in between. The CDR3 is CASSPEGRRDYEQYF. CDR3 DNA sequence: TGTGCCAGCAGTCCAGAGGGACGGAGGGATTACGAGCAGTACTTC.

This CDR3 is CASSLAVAGPYEQYF. In nucleotides, the CDR3 is TGCGCCAGCAGCTTGGCCGTGGCAGGGCCCTACGAGCAGTACTTC. The chain carries TRBV5-1 and TRBJ2-7; perhaps TRBD1 as D (5 bases). From germline, CDR1 is SGHRS and CDR2 YFSETQ. The V end was cut by 0 bases, the J end by 2 bases, with 12 bases between. CDR3 length: 15 residues.

The chain employs TRBV9 and TRBJ2-3, with TRBD2 matching over 14 bases. V was pared by 3 bases and J by 2 bases, with 8 bases of the junction left unmatched. CDR1 is SGDLS and CDR2 is YYNGEE in the germline V gene. This CDR3 is 18 amino acids long. CDR3 coding DNA: TGTGCCAGCAGCGCGAGGACTAGCGGGGGGTCGGTCACAGATACGCAGTATTTT. Residues: CASSARTSGGSVTDTQYF.

The chain recombines TRBV5-1 with TRBJ2-3; 9 bases match TRBD2. The CDR3 has 15 residues. Germline V gives CDR1 SGHRS, CDR2 YFSETQ. Trimming took 3 bases from V and 1 from J; bases not matched to a gene: 3. This CDR3 is CASSYGGGGTDTQYF. CDR3 nucleotides: TGCGCCAGCAGCTATGGCGGGGGGGGCACAGATACGCAGTATTTT.

This chain connects TRBV19 to TRBJ1-1; perhaps TRBD1 as D (6 bases). Per the germline V gene, CDR1 is LNHDA and CDR2 is SQIVND (reference sequence). The CDR3 has 14 residues. V lost 6 bases, J lost 1 base, and 12 bases lay in between. CDR3 amino acids: CASSDPGQNTEAFF. DNA for the CDR3: TGTGCCAGTAGCGATCCGGGACAGAACACTGAAGCTTTCTTT.

V gene TRBV5-4 combines with J gene TRBJ2-3; 13 nucleotides align to TRBD2. CDR3 size: 18 residues. Germline CDR1 reads SGHNT; CDR2 reads YYREEE (reference sequence). Trimming took 4 bases from V and 2 from J; bases not matched to a gene: 10. The CDR3 loop is CASSPPGLAGSITDTQYF. In DNA, the CDR3 is TGTGCCAGCAGCCCTCCGGGACTAGCGGGGAGTATCACAGATACGCAGTATTTT.

This clone came up once. The CDR3 nucleotides read TGTGCCAGCAGCGATGATCCCAGGGTCACTGAAGCTTTCTTT. Residues: CASSDDPRVTEAFF. V usage is TRBV7-9 and J usage is TRBJ1-1, with D perhaps matching TRBD1 (5 bases). CDR1 and CDR2 (germline): SEHNR, FQNEAQ (reference sequence). Trimming pared 5 bases from V and 4 bases from J, leaving 14 bases between. This CDR3 has 14 residues.

Regarding this clone: In the same sample, other DNA sequences code for this CDR3. V and J are TRBV5-1 and TRBJ2-3; 12 bases fit TRBD2. The CDR3 totals 17 residues. Losses at the gene ends were 2 bases for V and 3 bases for J; bases not matched to a gene: 7. CDR1 is SGHRS, CDR2 YFSETQ, per germline. The CDR3 is CASSFTSLAGGTDTQYF. In nucleotides, the CDR3 is TGCGCCAGCAGCTTCACCAGTCTAGCGGGGGGGACAGATACGCAGTATTTT.

This clone came up a few times. The chain is built from TRBV6-2 or TRBV6-3 and TRBJ1-5, with TRBD1 as a possible D gene (5 bases). Per germline, CDR1 MNHEY and CDR2 SVGEGT. V was clipped by 6 bases and J by 6 bases, with 15 bases between them. The CDR3 length is 14 residues. The CDR3 region is CASSPQGFSQPQHF. The CDR3, as DNA: TGTGCCAGCAGCCCGCAGGGCTTTTCTCAGCCCCAGCATTTT.

The chain joins TRBV7-9 to TRBJ2-7; a weak D match, TRBD2 (7 bases). V was pared by 4 bases and J by 2 bases, with 9 bases between. The CDR3 is 13 residues long. Germline V gene sequence: CDR1 SEHNR, CDR2 FQNEAQ (reference sequence). The CDR3 DNA sequence: TGTGCCAGCAGCTCGGGGGGCCCCTACGAGCAGTACTTC. The encoded protein is CASSSGGPYEQYF.

The rearrangement joins TRBV19 to TRBJ2-1, with a weak D call TRBD2 (5 bases). Germline V gene sequence: CDR1 LNHDA, CDR2 SQIVND (reference sequence). The CDR3 sequence is 13 residues long. V was cut by 0 bases and J by 12 bases, with 12 bases left in between. This chain's CDR3 is CASSIDTPGRQFF. CDR3 nucleotide sequence: TGTGCCAGTAGTATAGATACTCCTGGGAGGCAGTTCTTC.

The rearrangement links TRBV20-1 to TRBJ1-2; 9 bases map to TRBD1. Germline CDR1 and CDR2: DFQATT and SNEGSKA (reference sequence). The CDR3 runs 16 residues. J was trimmed by 4 bases and V by 3 bases; bases with no gene match: 12. The CDR3 region has the DNA TGCAGTGCTAGTGTTTTGCCGGGACAGGGAGTCTATGGCTACACCTTC. The encoded protein is CSASVLPGQGVYGYTF.

The chain links TRBV5-6 to TRBJ1-2; 7 bases fit TRBD1. The ends lost 6 bases at V and 4 bases at J; junction bases unmatched: 9. Germline CDR1 is SGHDT and CDR2 is YYEEEE. The CDR3 is made up of 14 amino acids. CDR3 amino acids: CASTRGGQAYGYTF. The CDR3 coding sequence is TGTGCCAGCACGAGGGGTGGACAGGCCTATGGCTACACCTTC.

This clone has just one count. The gene calls are TRBV5-1 and TRBJ1-2; D possibly corresponds to TRBD1 (5 bases). The V gene lost 6 bases and the J gene lost 4 bases, with 13 bases spanning the gap. The CDR3 loop spans 13 amino acids. Germline CDR1 SGHRS, CDR2 YFSETQ. The DNA of the CDR3 is TGCGCCAGCACTCTCGCTGGGGCCTATGGCTACACCTTC. It specifies CASTLAGAYGYTF.

The chain employs TRBV4-1 and TRBJ1-2; D is unclear. The CDR3 has 13 amino acids. The germline gives CDR1 MGHRA, CDR2 YSYEKL. V lost 0 bases, J lost 6 bases, and 8 bases lay in between. The CDR3 sequence: CASSQDLTDGYTF. The CDR3 region has the DNA TGCGCCAGCAGCCAAGATTTGACTGATGGCTACACCTTC.

The chain combines TRBV5-1 with TRBJ2-7; D remains ambiguous. This CDR3 comprises 11 residues. V lost 4 bases to trimming and J lost 3 bases, with 5 bases between them. Germline V gene lookup returns CDR1 SGHRS and CDR2 YFSETQ. DNA of the CDR3: TGCGCCAGCAGCCGCGACTACGAGCAGTACTTC. Its translation is CASSRDYEQYF. Combining the CDR3 with reference TRBV5-1 and TRBJ2-7 gives the whole variable domain KAGVTQTPRYLIKTRGQQVTLSCSPISGHRSVSWYQQTPGQGLQFLFEYFSETQRNKGNFPGRFSGRQFSNSRSEMNVSTLELGDSALYLCASSRDYEQYFGPGTRLTVT.

The rearrangement uses TRBV27 and TRBJ2-7; D possibly corresponds to TRBD2 (5 bases). Trimming removed 3 bases from V and 6 bases from J, with 18 bases in between. Germline loops: CDR1 MNHEY, CDR2 SMNVEV (reference sequence). The CDR3 has 15 residues. CDR3 region: CASSFLGLTEGEQYF. The CDR3 bases are TGTGCCAGCAGTTTTTTGGGCCTGACCGAGGGCGAGCAGTACTTC.

V usage is TRBV5-1 and J usage is TRBJ1-1; 11 nucleotides match TRBD1. This CDR3 is built from 15 residues. Trimming at V came to 3 bases and at J to 7 bases, leaving 8 bases not matched to a gene. Germline-derived CDR1 and CDR2 are SGHRS and YFSETQ. The DNA of the CDR3 is TGCGCCAGCAGCTCAGGACAGGGGGCACATGGTGAAGCTTTCTTT. Its protein is CASSSGQGAHGEAFF.

The chain combines TRBV5-1 with TRBJ2-1, with a possible D match to TRBD2 (5 bases). CDR3 size: 15 residues. Germline V CDR1 and CDR2: SGHRS, YFSETQ. Trimming removed 4 bases from V and 4 bases from J, with 15 bases in between. The DNA of the CDR3 is TGCGCCAGCAGCAATCCAGGACGGGGTTACAATGAGCAGTTCTTC. As protein: CASSNPGRGYNEQFF.